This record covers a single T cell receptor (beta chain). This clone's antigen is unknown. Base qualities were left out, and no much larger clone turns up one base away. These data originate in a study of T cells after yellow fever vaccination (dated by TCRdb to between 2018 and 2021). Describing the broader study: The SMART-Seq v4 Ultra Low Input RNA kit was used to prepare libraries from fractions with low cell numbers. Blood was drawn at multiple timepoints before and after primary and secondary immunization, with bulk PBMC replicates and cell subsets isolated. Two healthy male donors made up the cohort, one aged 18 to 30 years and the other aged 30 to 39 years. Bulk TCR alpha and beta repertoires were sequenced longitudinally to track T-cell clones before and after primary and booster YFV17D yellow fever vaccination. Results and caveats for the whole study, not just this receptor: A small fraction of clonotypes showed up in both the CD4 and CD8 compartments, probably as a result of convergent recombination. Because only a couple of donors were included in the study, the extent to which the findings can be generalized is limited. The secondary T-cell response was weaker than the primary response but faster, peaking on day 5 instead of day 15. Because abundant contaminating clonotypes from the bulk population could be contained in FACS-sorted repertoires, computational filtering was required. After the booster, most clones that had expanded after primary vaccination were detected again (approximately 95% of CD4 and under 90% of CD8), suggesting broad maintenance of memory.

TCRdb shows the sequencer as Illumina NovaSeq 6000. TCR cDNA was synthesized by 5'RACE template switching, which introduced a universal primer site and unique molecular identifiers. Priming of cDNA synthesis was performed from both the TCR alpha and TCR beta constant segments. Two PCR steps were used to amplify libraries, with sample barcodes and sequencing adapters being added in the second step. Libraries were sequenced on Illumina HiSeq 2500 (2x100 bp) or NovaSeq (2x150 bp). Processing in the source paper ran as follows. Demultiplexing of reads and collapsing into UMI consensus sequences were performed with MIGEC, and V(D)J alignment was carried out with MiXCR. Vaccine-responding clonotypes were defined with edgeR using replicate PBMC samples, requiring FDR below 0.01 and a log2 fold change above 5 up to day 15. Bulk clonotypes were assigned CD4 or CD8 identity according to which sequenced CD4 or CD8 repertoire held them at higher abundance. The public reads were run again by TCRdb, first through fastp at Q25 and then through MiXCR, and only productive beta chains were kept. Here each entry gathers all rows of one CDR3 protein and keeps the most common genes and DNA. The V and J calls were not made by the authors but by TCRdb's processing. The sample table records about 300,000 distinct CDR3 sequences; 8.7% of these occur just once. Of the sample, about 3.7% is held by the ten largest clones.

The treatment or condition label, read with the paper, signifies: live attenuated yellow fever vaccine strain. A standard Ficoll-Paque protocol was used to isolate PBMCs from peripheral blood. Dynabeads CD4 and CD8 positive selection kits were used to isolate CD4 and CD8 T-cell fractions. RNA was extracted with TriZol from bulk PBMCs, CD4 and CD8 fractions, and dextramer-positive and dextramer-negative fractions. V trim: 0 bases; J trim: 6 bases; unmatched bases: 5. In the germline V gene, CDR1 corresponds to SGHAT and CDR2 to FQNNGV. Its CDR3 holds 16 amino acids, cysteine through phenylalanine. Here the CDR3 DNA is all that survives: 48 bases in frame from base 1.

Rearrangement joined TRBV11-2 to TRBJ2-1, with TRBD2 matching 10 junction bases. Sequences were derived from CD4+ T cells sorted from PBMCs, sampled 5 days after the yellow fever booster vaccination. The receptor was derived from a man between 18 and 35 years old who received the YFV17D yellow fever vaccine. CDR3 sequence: CASSLEIAGGINEQFF. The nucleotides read TGTGCCAGCAGCTTAGAGATAGCGGGGGGTATCAATGAGCAGTTCTTC.